The rows below give T cell receptor beta chains drawn from one sample of a study of T cells in Graves' hyperthyroidism and ophthalmopathy. TCRdb independently ran MiXCR on the multiplex PCR reads; one entry per CDR3 protein. The profile covers approximately 370,000 distinct CDR3 sequences, with roughly 17% appearing a single time and around 35% taken by the ten largest. Sequencing was performed on blood. The receptors derive from a woman in her twenties or thirties with Graves' hyperthyroidism that later progressed to Graves' ophthalmopathy. The CDR3 runs from the conserved cysteine through the conserved F or W. The D gene is left open where the match is weak. Size is omitted from some rows. Given values are once, few, many or a class for expanded clones.

v_gene	abundance	j_gene	d_gene	CDR3nt	CDR3aa
TRBV5-1	many	TRBJ2-2	-	TGCGCCAGCAGCTTGGGCCTCAGGGGCCCTTTTACCGGGGAGCTGTTTTTT	CASSLGLRGPFTGELFF
TRBV3-1	few	TRBJ2-1	-	TGTGCCAGCAGCCAAGACCAGGGACACTTCAATGAGCAGTTCTTC	CASSQDQGHFNEQFF
TRBV7-2	-	TRBJ2-1	-	TGTGCCAGCAGCTTTTACTTGGGTGACTACAATGAGCAGTTCTTC	CASSFYLGDYNEQFF
TRBV19	many	TRBJ2-1	TRBD1	TGTGCCAGTAGTGCTTGGGACAGGGGAAAGGGCAATGAGCAGTTCTTC	CASSAWDRGKGNEQFF
TRBV5-1	many	TRBJ2-3	-	TGCGCCAGCAGCTCGGCAGGGACCGATACGCAGTATTTT	CASSSAGTDTQYF
TRBV19	-	TRBJ1-6	-	TGTGCCAGTAGTCTGAGGGGCCGCAATTCACCCCTCCACTTT	CASSLRGRNSPLHF
TRBV2	-	TRBJ2-7	-	TGTGCCAGCAGTGCGTCTTACACGGGTTCCTACGAGCAGTACTTC	CASSASYTGSYEQYF
TRBV7-6	many	TRBJ2-3	-	TGTGCCAGCAGCTTAGTTCAGGGTCCCACAGATACGCAGTATTTT	CASSLVQGPTDTQYF
TRBV30	few	TRBJ2-7	TRBD1	TGTGCCAGTAGCTGGACAGGGGACTCCTACGAGCAGTACTTC	CASSWTGDSYEQYF
TRBV28	many	TRBJ2-5	-	TGTGCCAGCAGCAGACGTGACAGGAGCCAAGAGACCCAGTACTTC	CASSRRDRSQETQYF
TRBV10-3	-	TRBJ2-5	TRBD1	TGTGCCATCAGTGAGTCGCAGTCGGGACAGAACCAAGAGACCCAGTACTTC	CAISESQSGQNQETQYF
TRBV9	once	TRBJ2-7	-	TGTGCCAGCAGCGTAGGCGGTAGCGGAACCTACGAGCAGTACTTC	CASSVGGSGTYEQYF
TRBV19	-	TRBJ1-2	-	TGTGCCAGTAGTCCCCGGCGAGGGGGCTATGGCTACACCTTC	CASSPRRGGYGYTF
TRBV12-3/TRBV12-4	many	TRBJ1-2	-	TGTGCCAGCAGTAATACCCTCTATGGCTACACCTTC	CASSNTLYGYTF
TRBV3-1	few	TRBJ2-2	TRBD2	TGTGCCAGCAGCCTAAGGGGCGGGGGAGCGGAGCTGTTTTTT	CASSLRGGGAELFF
TRBV24-1	many	TRBJ1-2	-	TGTGCCACCAGTGATTCTTTTGGACACTCTAACTATGGCTACACCTTC	CATSDSFGHSNYGYTF
TRBV27	-	TRBJ1-5	-	TGTGCCAGCAGTTGGGGGGCAGGGGCTCAGCCCCAGCATTTT	CASSWGAGAQPQHF
TRBV27	many	TRBJ2-1	TRBD1	TGTGCCAGCAGTAAGGGACAGGGGGGGTACAATGAGCAGTTCTTC	CASSKGQGGYNEQFF
TRBV20-1	many	TRBJ2-5	-	TGCAGTGTCAGGGGTCTAGCGGTAGAGACCCAGTACTTC	CSVRGLAVETQYF
TRBV5-1	many	TRBJ1-1	TRBD1	TGCGCCAGCAGCAGCAGGGGGCGGAACGCTGAAGCTTTCTTT	CASSSRGRNAEAFF
TRBV5-4	many	TRBJ2-1	TRBD2	TGTGCCAGCAGCCCTGGTGAATCTAGCGGGGTGAACTACAATGAGCAGTTCTTC	CASSPGESSGVNYNEQFF
TRBV18	many	TRBJ2-7	TRBD1	TGTGCCAGCTCACTTGACAGGGGTGACGACGAGCAGTACTTC	CASSLDRGDDEQYF
TRBV7-8	many	TRBJ2-7	TRBD1	TGTGCCAGCAGCCTAGCCGGGACAGGGGTCTACGAGCAGTACTTC	CASSLAGTGVYEQYF
TRBV6-1	few	TRBJ2-1	-	TGTGCCAGCACCGAATCGGGGAGCTCCTACAATGAGCAGTTCTTC	CASTESGSSYNEQFF
TRBV20-1	many	TRBJ1-4	TRBD1	TGCAGTGCTGCCCCCGGCGGACAGGGGGCTGGGAAACTGTTTTTT	CSAAPGGQGAGKLFF
TRBV15	-	TRBJ2-3	TRBD1	TGTGCCACCAGCAGAGAGACGGGACAGGGGGCAGATACGCAGTATTTT	CATSRETGQGADTQYF
TRBV27	many	TRBJ2-7	TRBD1	TGTGCCAGCAGTTTACAAGCAGGGGGCTTCTACGAGCAGTACTTC	CASSLQAGGFYEQYF
TRBV11-3	many	TRBJ2-1	TRBD1	TGTGCCAGCAGTCAAGGACAGGGTTCCTTCACTCAGTTCTTC	CASSQGQGSFTQFF